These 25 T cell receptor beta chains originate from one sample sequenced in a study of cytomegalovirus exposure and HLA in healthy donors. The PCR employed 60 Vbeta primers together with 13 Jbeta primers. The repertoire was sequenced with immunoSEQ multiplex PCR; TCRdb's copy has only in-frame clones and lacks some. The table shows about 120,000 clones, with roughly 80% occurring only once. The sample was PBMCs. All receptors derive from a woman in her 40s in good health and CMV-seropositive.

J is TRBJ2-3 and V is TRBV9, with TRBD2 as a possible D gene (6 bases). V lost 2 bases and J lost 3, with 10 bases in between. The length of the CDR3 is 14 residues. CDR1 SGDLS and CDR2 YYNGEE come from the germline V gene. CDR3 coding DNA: TGTGCCAGCAGCGTTGGCGGGACGACAGATACGCAGTATTTT. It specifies CASSVGGTTDTQYF.

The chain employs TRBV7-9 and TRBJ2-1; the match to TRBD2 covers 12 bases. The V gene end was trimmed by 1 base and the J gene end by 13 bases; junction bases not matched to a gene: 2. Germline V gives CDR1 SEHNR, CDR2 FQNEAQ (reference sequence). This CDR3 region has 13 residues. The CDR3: CASSLGTSGEQFF. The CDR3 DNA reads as TGTGCCAGCAGCTTAGGGACTAGCGGGGAACAGTTCTTC.

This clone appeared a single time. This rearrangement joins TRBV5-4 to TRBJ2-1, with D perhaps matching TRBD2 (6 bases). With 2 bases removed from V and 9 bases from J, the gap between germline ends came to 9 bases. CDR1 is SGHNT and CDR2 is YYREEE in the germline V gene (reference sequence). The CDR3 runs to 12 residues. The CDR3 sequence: CASSFAEGEQFF. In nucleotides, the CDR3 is TGTGCCAGCAGCTTTGCGGAGGGTGAGCAGTTCTTC.

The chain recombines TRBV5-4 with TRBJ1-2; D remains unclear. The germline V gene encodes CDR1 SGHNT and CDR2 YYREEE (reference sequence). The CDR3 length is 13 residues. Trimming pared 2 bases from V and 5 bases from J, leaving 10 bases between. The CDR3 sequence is CASSLEGKYGYTF. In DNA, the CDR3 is TGTGCCAGCAGCTTAGAGGGAAAATATGGCTACACCTTC. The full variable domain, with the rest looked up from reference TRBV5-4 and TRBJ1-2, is ETGVTQSPTHLIKTRGQQVTLRCSSQSGHNTVSWYQQALGQGPQFIFQYYREEENGRGNFPPRFSGLQFPNYSSELNVNALELDDSALYLCASSLEGKYGYTFGSGTRLTVV.

For the CDR3, the DNA is TGTGCCTGGAGTGCAGGGGGCGCAGGCTATGGCTACACCTTC. Encoded protein: CAWSAGGAGYGYTF. The rearrangement joins TRBV30 to TRBJ1-2; TRBD1 agrees at 8 bases. The V and J ends lost 1 base and 4 bases, in that order; junction bases with no gene match: 5. This CDR3 is 14 amino acids long. Germline assignment: CDR1 GTSNPN and CDR2 SVGIG (reference sequence).

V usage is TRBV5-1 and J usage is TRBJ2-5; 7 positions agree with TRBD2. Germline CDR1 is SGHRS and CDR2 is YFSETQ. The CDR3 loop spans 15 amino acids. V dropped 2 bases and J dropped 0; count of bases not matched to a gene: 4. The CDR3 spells CASSLSGTNQETQYF. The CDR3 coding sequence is TGCGCCAGCAGCTTATCCGGGACTAACCAAGAGACCCAGTACTTC.

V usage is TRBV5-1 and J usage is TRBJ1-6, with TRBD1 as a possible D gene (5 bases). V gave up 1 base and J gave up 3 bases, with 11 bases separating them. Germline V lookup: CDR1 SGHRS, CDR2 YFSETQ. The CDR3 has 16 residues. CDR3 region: CASSLFSGGYNSPLHF. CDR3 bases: TGCGCCAGCAGCTTGTTCTCCGGGGGCTATAATTCACCCCTCCACTTT.

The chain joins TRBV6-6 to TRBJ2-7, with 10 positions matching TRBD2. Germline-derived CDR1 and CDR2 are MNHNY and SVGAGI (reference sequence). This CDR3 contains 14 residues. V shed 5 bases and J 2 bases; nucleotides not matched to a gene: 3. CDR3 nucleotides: TGTGCCAGCAGTCAAGGGACTAGCGCCTACGAGCAGTACTTC. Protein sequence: CASSQGTSAYEQYF.

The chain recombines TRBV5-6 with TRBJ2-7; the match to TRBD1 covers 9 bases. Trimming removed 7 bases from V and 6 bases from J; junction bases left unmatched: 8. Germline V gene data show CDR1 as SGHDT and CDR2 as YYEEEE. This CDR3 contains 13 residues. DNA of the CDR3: TGTGCCAGCTCACGGGGACAGGGTTTCGAGCAGTACTTC. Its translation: CASSRGQGFEQYF.

The CDR3 nucleotides read TGCGCCAGCAGCTTGGACCGGGGGGTGAAGACCGGGGAGCTGTTTTTT. Translating it yields CASSLDRGVKTGELFF. The chain has TRBV5-1 and TRBJ2-2, with 7 bases that match TRBD2. The V gene's germline CDR1 is SGHRS and CDR2 YFSETQ. CDR3 size: 16 residues. The junction had 7 bases not matched to a gene; V was cut back by 0 bases and J by 5 bases.

The CDR3 sequence: CASSLLTAITGELFF. The CDR3 DNA reads TGTGCCAGCAGTTTATTAACAGCTATCACCGGGGAGCTGTTTTTT. V usage is TRBV28 and J usage is TRBJ2-2; no clear D. Germline V lookup: CDR1 MDHEN, CDR2 SYDVKM. This CDR3 comprises 15 residues. V gave up 1 base and J gave up 4 bases, with 10 bases separating them.

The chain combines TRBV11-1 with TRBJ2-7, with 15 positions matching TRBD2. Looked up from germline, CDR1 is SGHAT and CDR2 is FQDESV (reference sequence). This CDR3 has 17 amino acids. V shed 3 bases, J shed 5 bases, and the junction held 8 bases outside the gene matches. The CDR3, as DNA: TGTGCCAGCAGCTTTCTCTCAGGACTAGCGGGAGGGAACGAGCAGTACTTC. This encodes CASSFLSGLAGGNEQYF.

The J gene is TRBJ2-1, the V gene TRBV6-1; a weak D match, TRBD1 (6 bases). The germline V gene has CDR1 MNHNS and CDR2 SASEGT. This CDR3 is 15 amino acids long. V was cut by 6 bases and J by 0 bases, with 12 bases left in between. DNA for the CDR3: TGTGCCAGCAGCCCCGGACAGAGCTCCTACAATGAGCAGTTCTTC. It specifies CASSPGQSSYNEQFF.

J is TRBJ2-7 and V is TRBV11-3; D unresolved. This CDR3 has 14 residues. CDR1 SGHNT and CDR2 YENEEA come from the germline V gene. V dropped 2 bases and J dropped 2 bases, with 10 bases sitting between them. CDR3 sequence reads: CASSLRSGTYEQYF. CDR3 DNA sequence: TGTGCCAGCAGCTTACGATCAGGTACCTACGAGCAGTACTTC.

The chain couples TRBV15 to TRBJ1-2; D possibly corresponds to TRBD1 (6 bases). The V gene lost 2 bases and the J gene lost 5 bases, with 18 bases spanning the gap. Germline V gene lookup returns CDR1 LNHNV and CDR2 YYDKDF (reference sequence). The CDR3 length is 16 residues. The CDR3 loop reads CATSRSNWGREYGYTF. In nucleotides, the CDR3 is TGTGCCACCAGCAGATCCAACTGGGGGCGCGAGTATGGCTACACCTTC.

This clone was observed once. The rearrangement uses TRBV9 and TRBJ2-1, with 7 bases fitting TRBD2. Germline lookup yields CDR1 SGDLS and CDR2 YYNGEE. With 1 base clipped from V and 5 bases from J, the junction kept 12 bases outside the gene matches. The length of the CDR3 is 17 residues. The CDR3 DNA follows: TGTGCCAGCAGCGTACTTGCGGTGGCTAGCGGAGACAATGAGCAGTTCTTC. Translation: CASSVLAVASGDNEQFF.

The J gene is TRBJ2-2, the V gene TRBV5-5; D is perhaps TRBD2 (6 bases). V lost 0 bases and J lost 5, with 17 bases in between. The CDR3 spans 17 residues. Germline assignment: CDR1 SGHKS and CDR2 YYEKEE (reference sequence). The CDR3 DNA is TGTGCCAGCAGCTTGGGGGGGTCTAGCGCTCTGACCGGGGAGCTGTTTTTT. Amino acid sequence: CASSLGGSSALTGELFF.

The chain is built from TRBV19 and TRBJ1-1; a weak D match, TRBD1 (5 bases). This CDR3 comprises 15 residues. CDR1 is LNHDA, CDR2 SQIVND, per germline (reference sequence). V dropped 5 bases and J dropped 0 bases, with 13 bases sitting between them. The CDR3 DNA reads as TGTGCCAGTAGTCCAGGACACCTGATGAACACTGAAGCTTTCTTT. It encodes CASSPGHLMNTEAFF.

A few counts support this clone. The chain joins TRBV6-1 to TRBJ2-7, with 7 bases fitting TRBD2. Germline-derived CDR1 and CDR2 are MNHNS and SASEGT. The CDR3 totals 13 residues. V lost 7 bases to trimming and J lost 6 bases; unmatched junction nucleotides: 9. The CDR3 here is CASTPEGRGEQYF. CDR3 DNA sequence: TGTGCCAGCACCCCAGAAGGGAGGGGCGAGCAGTACTTC.

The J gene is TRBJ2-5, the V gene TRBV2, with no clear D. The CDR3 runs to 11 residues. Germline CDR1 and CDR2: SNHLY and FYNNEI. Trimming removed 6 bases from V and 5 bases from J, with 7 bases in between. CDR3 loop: CASSLGETQYF. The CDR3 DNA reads TGTGCCAGCAGCCTCGGTGAGACCCAGTACTTC.

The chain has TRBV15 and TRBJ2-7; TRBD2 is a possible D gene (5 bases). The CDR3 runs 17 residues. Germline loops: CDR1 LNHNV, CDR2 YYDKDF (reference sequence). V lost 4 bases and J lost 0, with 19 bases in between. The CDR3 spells CATSTSGSVLGSYEQYF. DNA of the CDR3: TGTGCCACCAGCACCAGCGGCTCCGTTTTGGGCTCCTACGAGCAGTACTTC.

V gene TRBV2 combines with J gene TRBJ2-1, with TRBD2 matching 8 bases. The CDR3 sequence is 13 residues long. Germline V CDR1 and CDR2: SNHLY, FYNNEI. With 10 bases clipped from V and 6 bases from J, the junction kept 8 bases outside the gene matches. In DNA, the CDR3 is TGTGCCACCGAAGCACTAGCGGTCAATGAGCAGTTCTTC. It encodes CATEALAVNEQFF.

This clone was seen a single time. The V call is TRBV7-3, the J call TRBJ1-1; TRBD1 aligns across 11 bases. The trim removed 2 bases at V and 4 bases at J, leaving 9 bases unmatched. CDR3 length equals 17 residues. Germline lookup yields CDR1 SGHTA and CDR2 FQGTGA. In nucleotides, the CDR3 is TGTGCCAGCAGCTTAGAGGGGACAGGGGGTAAAGGCACTGAAGCTTTCTTT. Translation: CASSLEGTGGKGTEAFF.

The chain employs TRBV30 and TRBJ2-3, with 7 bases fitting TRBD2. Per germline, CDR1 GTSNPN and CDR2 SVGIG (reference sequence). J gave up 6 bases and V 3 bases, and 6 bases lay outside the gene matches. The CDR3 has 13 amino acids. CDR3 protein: CAWSPGGWDTQYF. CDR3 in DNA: TGTGCCTGGAGCCCCGGGGGGTGGGATACGCAGTATTTT.

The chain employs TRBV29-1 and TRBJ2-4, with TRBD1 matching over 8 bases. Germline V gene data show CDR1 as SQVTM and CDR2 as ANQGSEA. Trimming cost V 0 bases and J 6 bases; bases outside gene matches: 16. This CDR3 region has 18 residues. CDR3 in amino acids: CSVEDLSSIGRGLNIQYF. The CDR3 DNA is TGCAGCGTTGAAGATCTCTCCTCGATAGGCAGGGGGCTAAACATTCAGTACTTC.